Listed below are T cell receptor beta chains from one sample, sequenced in a study of cytotoxic CD8 clonotypes in ibrutinib-treated CLL. The protocol was immunoSEQ multiplex PCR, while the TCRdb copy is restricted to in-frame clones and leaves out a portion. The table includes approximately 32,000 clones, nearly 50% detected once. The sample was PBMCs, taken before ibrutinib treatment. These receptors were taken from a human donor with chronic lymphocytic leukemia. Both conserved end residues are part of each CDR3. A D gene is named only where the DNA matches it firmly. Not all rows give a size; the values are once, few, many and, for expanded clones, a class.

>TRBJ2-1|TRBV9|NA|TRBD2
TGTGCCAGCAGCGTAGCCGCGGGGGGCTACAATGAGCAGTTCTTC
CASSVAAGGYNEQFF
>TRBJ1-2|TRBV11-2|NA|NA
TGTGCCAGCAGCTTAGATTTTTCCCGGGCTTTGGGTGGCTACACCTTC
CASSLDFSRALGGYTF
>TRBJ1-3|TRBV10-3|NA|NA
TGTGCCATCAGTCCGGACAGTACCACCTCTGGAAACACCATATATTTT
CAISPDSTTSGNTIYF
>TRBJ1-5|TRBV19|few|TRBD1
TGTGCCAGTACCCACCGGGACAGGGAAATGATACCCCAGCATTTT
CASTHRDREMIPQHF
>TRBJ2-6|TRBV9|NA|TRBD1
TGTGCCAGCAGCGTAGCGGGGCAGGGGGCTGGTGGGGCCAACGTCCTGACTTTC
CASSVAGQGAGGANVLTF
>TRBJ2-2|TRBV30|few|TRBD2
TGTGCCTGGAGTGCTCTGCGGGGGGTAACCGGGGAGCTGTTTTTT
CAWSALRGVTGELFF
>TRBJ2-1|TRBV7-8|NA|TRBD2
TGTGCCAGCAGCCGGGTGGTCGGGGGGGCAGGTGAGCAGTTCTTC
CASSRVVGGAGEQFF
>TRBJ1-5|TRBV4-1|many|NA
TGCGCCAGCAGCCAAGGTGCTGAGCAGGGAGTCTGGCCCCAGCATTTT
CASSQGAEQGVWPQHF
>TRBJ2-7|TRBV6-5|NA|NA
TGTGCCAGCAGTTCCGGGACGAGGAGCTCCTACGAGCAGTACTTC
CASSSGTRSSYEQYF
>TRBJ1-5|TRBV30|few|NA
TGTGCCTGGAGTGTACTTTATAGCAATCAGCCCCAGCATTTT
CAWSVLYSNQPQHF
>TRBJ2-7|TRBV15|NA|NA
TGTGCCACCAGCAGAGATCGGGGCAGTGCCTACGAGCAGTACTTC
CATSRDRGSAYEQYF
>TRBJ2-7|TRBV5-1|few|NA
TGCGCCAGCAGCTCACCCGGGACGGACTCCTACGAGCAGTACTTC
CASSSPGTDSYEQYF
>TRBJ2-2|TRBV6-1|medium-sized|NA
TGTGCCAGCACGTTTCTAAAGAACACCGGGGAGCTGTTTTTT
CASTFLKNTGELFF
>TRBJ2-7|TRBV18|NA|NA
TGTGCCAGCTCACCGGGCAGGACCTCCTACGAGCAGTACTTC
CASSPGRTSYEQYF
>TRBJ2-7|TRBV6-1|NA|NA
TGTGCCAGCAGTGAACGACAGACTATGGGTGAGCAGTACTTC
CASSERQTMGEQYF
>TRBJ1-2|TRBV9|few|NA
TGTGCCAGCAGCGGCACGCGCAGGGATACGGTCTATGGCTACACCTTC
CASSGTRRDTVYGYTF
>TRBJ2-7|TRBV20-1|NA|NA
TGCAGTGCTACCAGGAGGTACGAGCAGTACTTC
CSATRRYEQYF
>TRBJ2-7|TRBV19|NA|TRBD1
TGTGCCAGTAGTCGGCGCTCAGGGGGCGGGTACGAGCAGTACTTC
CASSRRSGGGYEQYF
>TRBJ1-1|TRBV6-5|NA|NA
TGTGCCAGCAGACCCAGACCCGAACTGAACACTGAAGCTTTCTTT
CASRPRPELNTEAFF
>TRBJ1-5|TRBV19|many|NA
TGTGCCAGTACGGGTGGGGGCCGGGGTCAGCCCCAGCATTTT
CASTGGGRGQPQHF
>TRBJ2-7|TRBV5-4|NA|NA
TGTGCCAGCAGCTTGGTGGGGGACGGCGAGCAGTACTTC
CASSLVGDGEQYF
>TRBJ1-2|TRBV19|few|TRBD1
TGTGCCAGTAGTAACCCGACGAGGCAGGGGGCGCTTGGCTACACCTTC
CASSNPTRQGALGYTF
>TRBJ2-1|TRBV9|NA|TRBD2
TGTGCCAGCAGCGAGCAACTAGCGGGGGGGCTCTATGAGCAGTTCTTC
CASSEQLAGGLYEQFF
>TRBJ1-1|TRBV13|NA|NA
TGTGCCAGCAGCCTAACAACACCCGGGGCTGAAGCTTTCTTT
CASSLTTPGAEAFF
>TRBJ1-3|TRBV29-1|few|NA
TGCAGCGTTGGGGGTCTCTCTGGAAACACCATATATTTT
CSVGGLSGNTIYF
>TRBJ2-2|TRBV6-5|NA|NA
TGTGCCAGCAGATGGGGGCTTAACACCGGGGAGCTGTTTTTT
CASRWGLNTGELFF
>TRBJ2-1|TRBV11-2|NA|NA
TGTGCCAGCAGCTTAGGGGCAGGCTCCTACAATGAGCAGTTCTTC
CASSLGAGSYNEQFF
>TRBJ1-4|TRBV7-9|NA|NA
TGTGCCAGCAGCTTACAGCGTTCTAATGAAAAACTGTTTTTT
CASSLQRSNEKLFF
>TRBJ1-1|TRBV6-6|NA|TRBD1
TGTGCCAGCAGTTACTTAGGGACAGGGAAGAACACTGAAGCTTTCTTT
CASSYLGTGKNTEAFF
>TRBJ2-7|TRBV7-8|NA|TRBD2
TGTGCCAGCAGCTTAGTGTCGACTAGCGGGGGACCGATGACACGGGAGCAGTACTTC
CASSLVSTSGGPMTREQYF
>TRBJ2-7|TRBV5-1|NA|NA
TGCGCCAGCAGCTCCCCTAGCTCCTACGAGCAGTACTTC
CASSSPSSYEQYF
>TRBJ1-3|TRBV28|few|NA
TGTGCCAGCACAGCGGCTGGAAACACCATATATTTT
CASTAAGNTIYF